This TCR beta chain was sequenced for a study of cytomegalovirus exposure and HLA in healthy donors. The PCR had 60 Vbeta and 13 Jbeta primers. Some clones are missing from TCRdb's copy, which holds only in-frame ones; the method was immunoSEQ multiplex PCR. The sample lists about 150,000 clones; roughly 70% were seen once. Sequencing input: PBMCs. The origin of this receptor is a man younger than 35 in good health and CMV-seropositive.

The chain's CDR3 is CASTLAGGLYGYTF. In DNA, the CDR3 is TGTGCCAGCACTTTGGCAGGGGGTCTCTATGGCTACACCTTC. This rearrangement joins TRBV7-9 to TRBJ1-2; 7 bases are shared with TRBD1. CDR3 size: 14 residues. Germline CDR1 is SEHNR and CDR2 is FQNEAQ (reference sequence). Unmatched junction bases numbered 9, after V lost 7 bases and J lost 4 bases.